The 18 T cell receptor beta chains below all came from one sample that was sequenced in a study of PD-1 blockade in classical Hodgkin lymphoma. The time point: cycle 4 day 1 (C4D1), after 5 to 7 weeks of nivolumab. All patients experienced relapse after autologous stem cell transplantation, and brentuximab vedotin exposure was variable. Sequencing was performed with immunoSEQ multiplex PCR; in TCRdb, only in-frame clones are kept and a portion is missing. The data hold about 64,000 clones, with 90% to 95% observed a single time. Sequenced material: peripheral blood mononuclear cells (PBMCs), taken before the fourth cycle of nivolumab. The receptors shown here come from a human donor with classical Hodgkin lymphoma.

Here the CDR3 DNA reads TGCGCCAGCAGCCCGGGATTCACAGATACGCAGTATTTT. It encodes CASSPGFTDTQYF. The chain couples TRBV5-1 to TRBJ2-3; tentative D call: TRBD2 (5 bases). The CDR3 is 13 residues long. Trimming cost V 4 bases and J 2 bases, with 8 bases left between them. Per germline, CDR1 SGHRS and CDR2 YFSETQ.

This chain uses TRBV5-4 with TRBJ1-1; no firm D call. V lost 0 bases and J lost 8, with 17 bases in between. CDR3 length equals 15 residues. Germline V CDR1 and CDR2: SGHNT, YYREEE (reference sequence). CDR3 residues: CASSLELSALGEAFF. The CDR3 DNA reads as TGTGCCAGCAGCTTGGAACTGTCGGCATTGGGCGAAGCTTTCTTT.

The genes are TRBV19 and TRBJ1-2; 8 bases align to TRBD1. Unmatched junction bases numbered 6, after V lost 5 bases and J lost 7 bases. The CDR3 extends over 13 amino acids. Per the germline V gene, CDR1 is LNHDA and CDR2 is SQIVND (reference sequence). CDR3 coding DNA: TGTGCCAGTAGTCGGACAGGGAATGTTGGCTACACCTTC. It is translated as CASSRTGNVGYTF.

The sample holds one count of this clone. This chain's CDR3 is CATSRVGSEPGNGYTF. The CDR3 bases are TGTGCCACCAGCAGAGTCGGTAGTGAACCGGGAAATGGCTACACCTTC. The J gene is TRBJ1-2, the V gene TRBV15; D ambiguous. Trimming pared 1 base from V and 6 bases from J, leaving 18 bases between. Germline loops: CDR1 LNHNV, CDR2 YYDKDF (reference sequence). The CDR3 length is 16 residues.

V is TRBV28 and J is TRBJ2-3, with 13 bases aligning to TRBD2. CDR3 length: 16 residues. V was clipped by 6 bases and J by 6 bases; unmatched bases: 9. Germline CDR1 and CDR2: MDHEN and SYDVKM. The CDR3 region is CASRFGLAGAGDTQYF. The DNA of the CDR3 is TGTGCCAGCAGATTCGGACTAGCGGGAGCGGGGGATACGCAGTATTTT.

The V and J genes are TRBV4-1 and TRBJ2-1; D is unresolved. The V and J ends lost 3 bases and 1 base respectively, with 7 bases between them. The CDR3 loop spans 14 amino acids. CDR1 MGHRA and CDR2 YSYEKL come from the germline V gene. The CDR3 DNA reads as TGCGCCAGCAGCCACTTTGGGTCCTACAATGAGCAGTTCTTC. This gives the protein CASSHFGSYNEQFF.

This chain connects TRBV10-1 to TRBJ2-2; 11 bases fit TRBD1. Germline V CDR1 and CDR2: WNHNN, SYGVQD (reference sequence). This CDR3 is 21 amino acids long. Trimming took 6 bases from V and 5 from J; bases not matched to a gene: 23. The CDR3 loop is CASRVTHPGQGGTRGTGELFF. CDR3 sequence (DNA): TGCGCCAGCAGAGTGACCCACCCGGGACAGGGGGGGACTAGGGGGACCGGGGAGCTGTTTTTT.

This chain joins TRBV7-5 and TRBJ2-7; TRBD2 is the table's D call, not checked against the DNA. TRBV7-5 is a pseudogene segment. The CDR3 totals 23 residues. CDR3 DNA: TGTGCCAGAAGCTTAGGGGGAGGGCCAGGGAGCCCGACTCCCAAAAGCCCGTACTACGAGCAGTACTTC. This translates into CARSLGGGPGSPTPKSPYYEQYF.

DNA for the CDR3: TGTGCCAGCAGCCGAAATCGGGAGCCCGACGAGCAGTACTTC. Protein: CASSRNREPDEQYF. This rearrangement joins TRBV5-4 to TRBJ2-7; D is possibly TRBD2 (6 bases). The CDR3 runs to 14 residues. Germline assignment: CDR1 SGHNT and CDR2 YYREEE (reference sequence). Trimming took 4 bases from V and 5 from J, leaving 16 bases between them.

The V gene is TRBV4-1, the J gene TRBJ1-1; the match to TRBD1 covers 8 bases. CDR3 length: 18 amino acids. In germline, CDR1 is MGHRA, CDR2 YSYEKL. The ends lost 3 bases at V and 0 bases at J; junction bases unmatched: 12. CDR3 bases: TGCGCCAGCAGCCACTTAATACAGGGGGTAGGCATGAACACTGAAGCTTTCTTT. Its translation is CASSHLIQGVGMNTEAFF.

This chain uses TRBV19 with TRBJ1-2; 7 bases are shared with TRBD1. Losses at the gene ends were 5 bases for V and 10 bases for J; bases not matched to a gene: 19. The CDR3 sequence is 16 residues long. Germline CDR1 and CDR2: LNHDA and SQIVND (reference sequence). The chain's CDR3 is CASSFSTGRLVGTYTF. CDR3 in DNA: TGTGCCAGTAGTTTCTCGACAGGGAGACTGGTCGGAACCTACACCTTC.

The chain links TRBV28 to TRBJ2-7; 7 bases match TRBD1. In germline, CDR1 is MDHEN, CDR2 SYDVKM. The V gene end was trimmed by 5 bases and the J gene end by 5 bases; junction bases not matched to a gene: 6. The CDR3 loop spans 13 amino acids. CDR3 sequence reads: CASSRDSYNEQYF. CDR3 sequence (DNA): TGTGCCAGCAGTCGGGACAGCTACAACGAGCAGTACTTC.

The chain is built from TRBV7-6 and TRBJ1-1; unclear D gene. V was trimmed by 3 bases and J by 2 bases, leaving 10 bases between them. The CDR3 extends over 14 amino acids. Germline assignment: CDR1 SGHVS and CDR2 FNYEAQ. This CDR3 is CASSLARINTEAFF. The DNA for the CDR3 is TGTGCCAGCAGCTTGGCCAGAATAAACACTGAAGCTTTCTTT.

The gene calls are TRBV28 and TRBJ2-5, with 13 nucleotides matching TRBD2. The CDR3 extends over 16 amino acids. V shed 6 bases, J shed 7 bases, and the junction held 11 bases outside the gene matches. CDR1 is MDHEN and CDR2 is SYDVKM in the germline V gene. CDR3 bases: TGTGCCAGCAGCTCGAAGACTAGCGGGGGGACCCGGACCCAGTACTTC. As protein: CASSSKTSGGTRTQYF. Full variable domain (remainder filled in from reference TRBV28 and TRBJ2-5): DVKVTQSSRYLVKRTGEKVFLECVQDMDHENMFWYRQDPGLGLRLIYFSYDVKMKEKGDIPEGYSVSREKKERFSLILESASTNQTSMYLCASSSKTSGGTRTQYFGPGTRLLVL.

The rearrangement links TRBV5-1 to TRBJ2-1; tentatively, D is TRBD1 (5 bases). From germline, CDR1 is SGHRS and CDR2 YFSETQ. V gave up 4 bases and J gave up 9 bases, with 14 bases separating them. This CDR3 has 13 residues. As DNA, the CDR3 is TGCGCCAGCAGCCCACAGGTTTACGGTGAGCAGTTCTTC. Protein product: CASSPQVYGEQFF. Supplemented by reference TRBV5-1 and TRBJ2-1, the full variable domain reads KAGVTQTPRYLIKTRGQQVTLSCSPISGHRSVSWYQQTPGQGLQFLFEYFSETQRNKGNFPGRFSGRQFSNSRSEMNVSTLELGDSALYLCASSPQVYGEQFFGPGTRLTVL.

The genes are TRBV10-3 and TRBJ2-7; 10 bases fit TRBD2. Germline CDR1 and CDR2: ENHRY and SYGVKD. This CDR3 is 14 amino acids long. V dropped 4 bases and J dropped 2; count of bases not matched to a gene: 2. The CDR3 loop reads CAISALAGAYEQYF. CDR3 coding DNA: TGTGCCATCAGTGCTCTAGCGGGGGCCTACGAGCAGTACTTC.

This rearrangement joins TRBV11-2 to TRBJ1-1, with D possibly matching TRBD1 (5 bases). V lost 3 bases to trimming and J lost 10 bases, with 12 bases between them. There are 12 residues in the CDR3. Germline loops: CDR1 SGHAT, CDR2 FQNNGV. DNA for the CDR3: TGTGCCAGCAGCTTCGAACTCCAGGGAGCTTTCTTT. Translated, it gives CASSFELQGAFF.

The chain employs TRBV27 and TRBJ2-2, with TRBD2 matching 11 bases. Germline trimming cut 3 bases from V and 1 base from J; bases unmatched to any gene: 1. This CDR3 comprises 16 residues. CDR1 is MNHEY and CDR2 is SMNVEV in the germline V gene (reference sequence). The DNA of the CDR3 is TGTGCCAGCAGTTTTGGGACTAGCGGGAACACCGGGGAGCTGTTTTTT. The encoded protein is CASSFGTSGNTGELFF.